This T cell receptor beta chain was profiled in a study of stem cell transplantation in POMP-related autoinflammatory disease. Study summary: Impaired MHC class I-dependent CD8+ differentiation was hypothesized from defective thymoproteasomes. After transplant, neutrophils and platelets showed 100% graft donor chimerism through one year.

TCRdb's table, derived via immunoSEQ multiplex PCR, lists solely in-frame clones and lacks some. The data show about 8,600 clones, around 90% seen once. General observations from the study: PRAID patients trended toward lower TRB diversity and higher clonality in all analyzed T-cell subsets. In PRAID patients, the number of distinct TRB V-J gene pairings was restricted.

Concerning this clone itself: As yet, its antigen is unknown.

With 3 bases clipped from V and 0 bases from J, the junction kept 7 bases outside the gene matches. The CDR3 runs to 18 residues. Germline V gene data show CDR1 as ENHRY and CDR2 as SYGVKD. The source material was CD8+ T cells from PBMCs, sampled after stem cell transplantation. V is TRBV10-3 and J is TRBJ2-3; the match to TRBD2 covers 12 bases. This clonotype originated in a human patient with POMP-related autoinflammation and immune dysregulation (PRAID). Some T cells may arise from the graft donor. The CDR3 region has the DNA TGTGCCATCAGTGAAAGGGCTAGCGGGGGGGGTAGCACAGATACGCAGTATTTT. Its translation is CAISERASGGGSTDTQYF.